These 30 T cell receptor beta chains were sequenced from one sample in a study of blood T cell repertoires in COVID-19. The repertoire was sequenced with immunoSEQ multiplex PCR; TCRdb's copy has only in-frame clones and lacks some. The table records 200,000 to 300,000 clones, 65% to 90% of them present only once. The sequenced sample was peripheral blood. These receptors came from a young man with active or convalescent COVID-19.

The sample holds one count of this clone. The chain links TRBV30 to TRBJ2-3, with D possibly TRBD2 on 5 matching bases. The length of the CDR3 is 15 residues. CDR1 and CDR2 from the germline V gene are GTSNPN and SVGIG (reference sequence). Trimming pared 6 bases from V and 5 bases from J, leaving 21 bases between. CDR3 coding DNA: TGTGCCTGTACTCCAGTTTCGGGGTCGGAAGATACGCAGTATTTT. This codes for CACTPVSGSEDTQYF.

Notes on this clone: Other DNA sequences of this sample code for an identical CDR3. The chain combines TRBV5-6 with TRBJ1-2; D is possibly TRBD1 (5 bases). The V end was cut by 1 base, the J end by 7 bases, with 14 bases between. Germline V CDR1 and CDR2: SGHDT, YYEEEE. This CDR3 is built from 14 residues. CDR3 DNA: TGTGCCAGCAGCTTGTGGGAGGGGACGGCTGGCTACACCTTC. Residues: CASSLWEGTAGYTF. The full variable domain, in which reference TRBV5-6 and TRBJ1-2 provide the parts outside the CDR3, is DAGVTQSPTHLIKTRGQQVTLRCSPKSGHDTVSWYQQALGQGPQFIFQYYEEEERQRGNFPDRFSGHQFPNYSSELNVNALLLGDSALYLCASSLWEGTAGYTFGSGTRLTVV.

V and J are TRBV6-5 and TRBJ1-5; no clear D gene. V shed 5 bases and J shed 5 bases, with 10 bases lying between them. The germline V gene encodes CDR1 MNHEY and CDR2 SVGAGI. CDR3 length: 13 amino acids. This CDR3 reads CASSLDTYQPQHF. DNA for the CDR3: TGTGCCAGCAGTCTTGACACTTATCAGCCCCAGCATTTT.

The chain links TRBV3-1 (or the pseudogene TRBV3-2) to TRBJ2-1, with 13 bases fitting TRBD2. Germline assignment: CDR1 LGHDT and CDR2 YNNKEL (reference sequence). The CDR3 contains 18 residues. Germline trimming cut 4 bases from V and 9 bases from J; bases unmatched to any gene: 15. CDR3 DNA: TGTGCCAGCAGCCCCCGGACTAGCGGGGGCCCCCTTCGGGTTGAGCAGTTCTTC. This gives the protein CASSPRTSGGPLRVEQFF.

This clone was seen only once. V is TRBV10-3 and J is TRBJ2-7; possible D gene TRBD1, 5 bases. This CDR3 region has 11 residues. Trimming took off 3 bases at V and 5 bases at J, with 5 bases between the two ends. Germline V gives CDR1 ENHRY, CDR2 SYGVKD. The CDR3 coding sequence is TGTGCCATCAGTGACAGGGACGAGCAGTACTTC. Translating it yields CAISDRDEQYF.

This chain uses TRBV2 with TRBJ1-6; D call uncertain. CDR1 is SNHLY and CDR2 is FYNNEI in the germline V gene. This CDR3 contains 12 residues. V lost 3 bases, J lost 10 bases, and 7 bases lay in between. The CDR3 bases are TGTGCCAGCAGTGATGGAGTGTCACCCCTCCACTTT. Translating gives CASSDGVSPLHF.

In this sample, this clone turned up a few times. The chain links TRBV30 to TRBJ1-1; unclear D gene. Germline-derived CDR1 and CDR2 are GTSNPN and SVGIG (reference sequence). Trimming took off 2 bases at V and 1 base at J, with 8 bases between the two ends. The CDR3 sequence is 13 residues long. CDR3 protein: CAWSWAGNTEAFF. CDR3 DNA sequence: TGTGCCTGGAGTTGGGCAGGGAACACTGAAGCTTTCTTT.

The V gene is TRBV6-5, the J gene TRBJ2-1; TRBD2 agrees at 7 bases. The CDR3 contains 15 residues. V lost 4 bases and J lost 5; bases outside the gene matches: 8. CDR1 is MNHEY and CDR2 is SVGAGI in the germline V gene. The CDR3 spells CASSSPGLVNNEQFF. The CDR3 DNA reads TGTGCCAGCAGTTCTCCCGGACTAGTGAACAATGAGCAGTTCTTC.

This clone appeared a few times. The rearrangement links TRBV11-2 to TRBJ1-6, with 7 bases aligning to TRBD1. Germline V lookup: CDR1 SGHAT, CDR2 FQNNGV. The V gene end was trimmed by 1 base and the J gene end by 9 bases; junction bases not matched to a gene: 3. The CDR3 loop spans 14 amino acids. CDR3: CASSLGQGISPLHF. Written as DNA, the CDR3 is TGTGCCAGCAGCTTAGGACAGGGTATTTCACCCCTCCACTTT. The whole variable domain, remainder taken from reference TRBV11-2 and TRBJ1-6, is EAGVAQSPRYKIIEKRQSVAFWCNPISGHATLYWYQQILGQGPKLLIQFQNNGVVDDSQLPKDRFSAERLKGVDSTLKIQPAKLEDSAVYLCASSLGQGISPLHFGNGTRLTVT.

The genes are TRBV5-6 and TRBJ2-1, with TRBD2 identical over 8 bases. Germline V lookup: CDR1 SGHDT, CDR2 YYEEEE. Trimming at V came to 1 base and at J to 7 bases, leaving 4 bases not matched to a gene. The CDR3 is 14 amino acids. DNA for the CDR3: TGTGCCAGCAGCTTGCTAGCGGGTAAGAATGAGCAGTTCTTC. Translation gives CASSLLAGKNEQFF.

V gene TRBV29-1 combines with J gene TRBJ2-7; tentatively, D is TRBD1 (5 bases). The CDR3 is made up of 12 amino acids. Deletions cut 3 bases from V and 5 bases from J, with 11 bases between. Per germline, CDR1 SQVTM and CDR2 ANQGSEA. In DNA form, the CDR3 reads TGCAGCGTTGAGAGGCAGGGTCACGAGCAGTACTTC. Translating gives CSVERQGHEQYF.

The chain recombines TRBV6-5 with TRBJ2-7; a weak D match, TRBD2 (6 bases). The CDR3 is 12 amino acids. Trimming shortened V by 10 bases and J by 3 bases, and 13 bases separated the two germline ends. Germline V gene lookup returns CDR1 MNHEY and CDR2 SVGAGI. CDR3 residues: CATREMIYEQYF. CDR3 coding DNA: TGTGCCACCCGGGAGATGATCTACGAGCAGTACTTC.

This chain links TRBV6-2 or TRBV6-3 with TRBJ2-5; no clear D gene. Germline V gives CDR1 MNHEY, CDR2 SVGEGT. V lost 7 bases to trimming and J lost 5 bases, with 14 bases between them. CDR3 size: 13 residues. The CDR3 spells CASTPPSMETQYF. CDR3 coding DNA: TGTGCCAGCACCCCCCCGAGCATGGAGACCCAGTACTTC.

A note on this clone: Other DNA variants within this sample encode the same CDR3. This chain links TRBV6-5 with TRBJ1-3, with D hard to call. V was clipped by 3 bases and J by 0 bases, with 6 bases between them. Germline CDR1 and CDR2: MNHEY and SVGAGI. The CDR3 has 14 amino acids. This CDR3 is CASSYGHSGNTIYF. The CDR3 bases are TGTGCCAGCAGTTATGGCCACTCTGGAAACACCATATATTTT.

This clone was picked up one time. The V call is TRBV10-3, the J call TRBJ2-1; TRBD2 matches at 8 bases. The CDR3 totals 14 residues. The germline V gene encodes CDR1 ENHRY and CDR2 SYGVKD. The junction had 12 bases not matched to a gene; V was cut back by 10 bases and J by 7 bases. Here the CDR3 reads CATASRGGLNEQFF. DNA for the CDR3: TGTGCCACGGCCTCTCGGGGGGGCTTAAATGAGCAGTTCTTC.

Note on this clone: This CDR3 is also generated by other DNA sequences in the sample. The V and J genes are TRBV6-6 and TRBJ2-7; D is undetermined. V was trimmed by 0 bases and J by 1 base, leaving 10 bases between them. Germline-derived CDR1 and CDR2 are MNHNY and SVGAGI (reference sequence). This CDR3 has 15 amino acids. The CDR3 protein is CASSYSSAASYEQYF. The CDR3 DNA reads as TGTGCCAGCAGTTACTCAAGCGCAGCGTCCTACGAGCAGTACTTC.

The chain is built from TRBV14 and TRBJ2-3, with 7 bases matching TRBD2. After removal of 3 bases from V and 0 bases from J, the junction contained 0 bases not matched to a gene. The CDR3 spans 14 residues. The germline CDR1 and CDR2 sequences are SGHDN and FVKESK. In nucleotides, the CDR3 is TGTGCCAGCAGCCAGGGGGGGAGCACAGATACGCAGTATTTT. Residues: CASSQGGSTDTQYF.

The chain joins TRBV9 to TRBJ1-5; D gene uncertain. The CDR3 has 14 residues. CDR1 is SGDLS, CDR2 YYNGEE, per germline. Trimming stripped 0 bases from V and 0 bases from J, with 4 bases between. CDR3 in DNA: TGTGCCAGCAGCGTAGACTATAGCAATCAGCCCCAGCATTTT. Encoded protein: CASSVDYSNQPQHF. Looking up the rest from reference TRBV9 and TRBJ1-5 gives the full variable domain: DSGVTQTPKHLITATGQRVTLRCSPRSGDLSVYWYQQSLDQGLQFLIQYYNGEERAKGNILERFSAQQFPDLHSELNLSSLELGDSALYFCASSVDYSNQPQHFGDGTRLSIL.

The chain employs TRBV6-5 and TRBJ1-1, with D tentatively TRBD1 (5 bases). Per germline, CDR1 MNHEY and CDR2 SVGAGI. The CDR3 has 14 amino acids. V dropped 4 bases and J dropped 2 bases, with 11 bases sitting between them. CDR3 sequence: CASSFRGVNTEAFF. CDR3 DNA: TGTGCCAGCAGTTTCCGGGGGGTTAACACTGAAGCTTTCTTT.

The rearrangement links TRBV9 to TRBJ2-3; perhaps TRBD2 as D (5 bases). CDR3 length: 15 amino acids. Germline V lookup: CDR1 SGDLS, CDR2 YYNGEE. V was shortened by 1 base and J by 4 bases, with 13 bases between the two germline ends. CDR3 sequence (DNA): TGTGCCAGCAGCGTACTAGCTAGTGTGGCAGATACGCAGTATTTT. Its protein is CASSVLASVADTQYF.

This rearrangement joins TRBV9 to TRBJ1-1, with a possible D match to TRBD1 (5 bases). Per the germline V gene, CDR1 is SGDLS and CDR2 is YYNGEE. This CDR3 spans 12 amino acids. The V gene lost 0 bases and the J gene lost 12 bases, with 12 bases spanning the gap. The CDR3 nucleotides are TGTGCCAGCAGCGTAGGGGGCGGAGAGCCTTTCTTT. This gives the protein CASSVGGGEPFF.

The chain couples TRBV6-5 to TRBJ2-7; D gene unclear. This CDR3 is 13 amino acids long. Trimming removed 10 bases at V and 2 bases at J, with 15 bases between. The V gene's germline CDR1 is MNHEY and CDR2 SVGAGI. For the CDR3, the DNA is TGTGCCACCTTGGGCACGCAGACCTACGAGCAGTACTTC. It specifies CATLGTQTYEQYF.

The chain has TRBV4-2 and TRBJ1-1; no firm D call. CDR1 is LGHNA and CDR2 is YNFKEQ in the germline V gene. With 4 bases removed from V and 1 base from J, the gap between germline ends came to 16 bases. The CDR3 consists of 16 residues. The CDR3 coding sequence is TGTGCCAGCAGCCTTATGTACCGAGCCGAGAACACTGAAGCTTTCTTT. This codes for CASSLMYRAENTEAFF.

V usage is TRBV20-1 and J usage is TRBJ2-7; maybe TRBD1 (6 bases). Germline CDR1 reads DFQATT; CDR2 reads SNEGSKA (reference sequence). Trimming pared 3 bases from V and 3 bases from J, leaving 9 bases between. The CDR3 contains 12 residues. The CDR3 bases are TGCAGTGCTAGTAGGGACAACTACGAGCAGTACTTC. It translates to CSASRDNYEQYF.

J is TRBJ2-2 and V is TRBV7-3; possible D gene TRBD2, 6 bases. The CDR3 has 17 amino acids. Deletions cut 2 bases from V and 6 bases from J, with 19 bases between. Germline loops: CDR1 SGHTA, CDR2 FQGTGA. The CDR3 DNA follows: TGTGCCAGCAGCTTAGTGGGTCGGGGGTACTTCTCCGGGGAGCTGTTTTTT. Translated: CASSLVGRGYFSGELFF.

CDR3 in DNA: TGCGCCAGCAGCCCGGGTGGTAGCGGGGGCCTTAAGAGCTCCTACAATGAGCAGTTCTTC. It yields the protein CASSPGGSGGLKSSYNEQFF. The chain is built from TRBV4-1 and TRBJ2-1; TRBD2 matches 9 bases. Trimming took 4 bases from V and 0 from J; bases not matched to a gene: 16. CDR3 length: 20 residues. Germline-derived CDR1 and CDR2 are MGHRA and YSYEKL.

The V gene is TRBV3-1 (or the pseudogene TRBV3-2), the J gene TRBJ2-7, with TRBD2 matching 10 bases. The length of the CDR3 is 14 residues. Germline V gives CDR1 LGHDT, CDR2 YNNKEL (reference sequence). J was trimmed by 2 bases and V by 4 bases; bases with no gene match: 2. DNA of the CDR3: TGTGCCAGCAGCCCTAGCGGGGGAACCTACGAGCAGTACTTC. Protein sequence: CASSPSGGTYEQYF.

The CDR3 nucleotides read TGCGCCAGCAGCCAAGCATCCTACAATGAGCAGTTCTTC. This gives the protein CASSQASYNEQFF. V gene TRBV4-1 combines with J gene TRBJ2-1; no clear D gene. Germline V gene lookup returns CDR1 MGHRA and CDR2 YSYEKL. With 1 base removed from V and 1 base from J, the gap between germline ends came to 2 bases. This CDR3 contains 13 residues.

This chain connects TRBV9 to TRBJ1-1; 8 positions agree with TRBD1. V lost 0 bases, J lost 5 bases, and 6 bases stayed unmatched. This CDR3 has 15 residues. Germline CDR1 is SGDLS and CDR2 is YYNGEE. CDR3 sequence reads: CASSVDSGTGTEAFF. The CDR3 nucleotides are TGTGCCAGCAGCGTAGACAGCGGGACAGGAACTGAAGCTTTCTTT.

The CDR3 protein is CSVETGERYEQYF. Here the CDR3 DNA reads TGCAGCGTGGAAACAGGGGAGCGCTACGAGCAGTACTTC. The V gene is TRBV29-1, the J gene TRBJ2-7; 7 bases line up with TRBD1. This CDR3 comprises 13 residues. Germline CDR1 reads SQVTM; CDR2 reads ANQGSEA. V shed 6 bases and J 3 bases; nucleotides not matched to a gene: 8.